Each of the 10 T cell receptor beta chains below was sequenced from the same sample in a study of a mutant IDH1 vaccine in newly diagnosed glioma. Here immunoSEQ multiplex PCR was the method, and the copy in TCRdb shows in-frame clones only, minus some. Among 30,000 to 40,000 clones listed, 80% were seen once. The time point was: week 35, safety follow-up. Each vaccine dose was 300 ug of mutant IDH1 20-mer peptide, with topical imiquimod. Antigen specificity for these receptors is unknown. Material: PBMCs, obtained from a glioma patient whose treatment included an IDH1 peptide vaccine. These receptors all stem from a man in his forties with glioma. Some clones in this sample may be carry-over from other donors' samples.

This clone was observed a few times. V usage is TRBV5-6 and J usage is TRBJ2-3; no clear D gene. The length of the CDR3 is 11 residues. Germline assignment: CDR1 SGHDT and CDR2 YYEEEE. V lost 4 bases and J lost 5, with 5 bases in between. The CDR3 loop is CASSREDTQYF. The CDR3 nucleotides are TGTGCCAGCAGCCGAGAAGATACGCAGTATTTT. Based on the CDR3 plus reference TRBV5-6 and TRBJ2-3, the full variable domain is DAGVTQSPTHLIKTRGQQVTLRCSPKSGHDTVSWYQQALGQGPQFIFQYYEEEERQRGNFPDRFSGHQFPNYSSELNVNALLLGDSALYLCASSREDTQYFGPGTRLTVL.

The genes are TRBV6-1 and TRBJ1-1, with no clear D. Germline CDR1 reads MNHNS; CDR2 reads SASEGT. The V end was cut by 1 base, the J end by 4 bases, with 4 bases between. The CDR3 loop spans 12 amino acids. This chain's CDR3 is CASSEVGTEAFF. In DNA, the CDR3 is TGTGCCAGCAGTGAAGTAGGCACTGAAGCTTTCTTT.

This chain uses TRBV9 with TRBJ1-6, with D maybe TRBD1 (5 bases). V was pared by 5 bases and J by 7 bases, with 10 bases between. Germline-derived CDR1 and CDR2 are SGDLS and YYNGEE. The CDR3 is 13 amino acids. CDR3 nucleotides: TGTGCCAGCAGAGGGGCAACGAATTCACCCCTCCACTTT. Protein product: CASRGATNSPLHF. Drawing the rest from reference TRBV9 and TRBJ1-6, the complete variable domain is DSGVTQTPKHLITATGQRVTLRCSPRSGDLSVYWYQQSLDQGLQFLIQYYNGEERAKGNILERFSAQQFPDLHSELNLSSLELGDSALYFCASRGATNSPLHFGNGTRLTVT.

The chain recombines TRBV19 with TRBJ2-1, with TRBD1 matching over 9 bases. The V segment lost 4 bases and the J segment 3 bases; nucleotides outside the gene matches: 16. From germline, CDR1 is LNHDA and CDR2 SQIVND (reference sequence). The CDR3 extends over 19 amino acids. CDR3 sequence reads: CASSTRQGVAPSFYNEQFF. As DNA, the CDR3 is TGTGCCAGTAGTACCCGACAGGGGGTCGCCCCTTCCTTCTACAATGAGCAGTTCTTC. The full variable domain, rest sourced from reference TRBV19 and TRBJ2-1, is DGGITQSPKYLFRKEGQNVTLSCEQNLNHDAMYWYRQDPGQGLRLIYYSQIVNDFQKGDIAEGYSVSREKKESFPLTVTSAQKNPTAFYLCASSTRQGVAPSFYNEQFFGPGTRLTVL.

The chain recombines TRBV4-1 with TRBJ2-2, with 7 positions matching TRBD1. Losses at the gene ends were 6 bases for V and 1 base for J; bases not matched to a gene: 8. From germline, CDR1 is MGHRA and CDR2 YSYEKL. The length of the CDR3 is 16 residues. CDR3 bases: TGCGCCAGCAGTAGCATCGGGACAGAGAACACCGGGGAGCTGTTTTTT. Encoded protein: CASSSIGTENTGELFF.

The chain couples TRBV5-4 to TRBJ2-5, with unresolved D. Trimming removed 1 base at V and 6 bases at J, with 13 bases between. Germline assignment: CDR1 SGHNT and CDR2 YYREEE (reference sequence). The CDR3 totals 14 residues. The CDR3 nucleotides are TGTGCCAGCAGCTTGATAACGGACGGGCAGACCCAGTACTTC. Its translation is CASSLITDGQTQYF.

The chain is built from TRBV4-1 and TRBJ2-7; D call uncertain. This CDR3 is 13 amino acids long. V was cut by 0 bases and J by 4 bases, with 7 bases left in between. Germline lookup yields CDR1 MGHRA and CDR2 YSYEKL. The CDR3, as DNA: TGCGCCAGCAGCCAAGAGGCCTTATACGAGCAGTACTTC. As protein: CASSQEALYEQYF.

Written as DNA, the CDR3 is TGTGCCACCAATCGGGGTGGGAACACTGAAGCTTTCTTT. It specifies CATNRGGNTEAFF. The rearrangement uses TRBV6-5 and TRBJ1-1; no firm D call. Germline V gene sequence: CDR1 MNHEY, CDR2 SVGAGI. The CDR3 is made up of 13 amino acids. Trimming left V 10 bases short and J 1 base short, with 13 bases between.

This chain joins TRBV7-9 and TRBJ1-1; 9 bases agree with TRBD1. V was clipped by 4 bases and J by 4 bases; unmatched bases: 10. The length of the CDR3 is 16 residues. The germline gives CDR1 SEHNR, CDR2 FQNEAQ (reference sequence). The CDR3 protein is CASSSSAGTGTTEAFF. The CDR3 bases are TGTGCCAGCAGCTCCTCGGCGGGGACAGGGACCACTGAAGCTTTCTTT.

This chain links TRBV4-1 with TRBJ1-1; a possible D gene is TRBD1 (5 bases). Trimming removed 0 bases at V and 4 bases at J, with 21 bases between. The CDR3 spans 18 residues. Germline CDR1 MGHRA, CDR2 YSYEKL. CDR3 protein: CASSQEASIWGVGTEAFF. The CDR3, as DNA: TGCGCCAGCAGCCAAGAAGCGTCGATTTGGGGCGTGGGCACTGAAGCTTTCTTT.